The 23 T cell receptor beta chains below come from one sample, sequenced in a study of shared clonotypes between healthy human individuals. The data were produced by immunoSEQ multiplex PCR, yet TCRdb's version contains in-frame clones alone and is incomplete. Among roughly 1,600,000 clones listed, approximately 98.5% were seen once. The sample was naive CD4+ T cells sorted from blood. Documented subset: CD45RA+ positively selected. These receptors originate from a young man in good health.

This rearrangement joins TRBV9 to TRBJ2-3; D ambiguous. Germline V gene data show CDR1 as SGDLS and CDR2 as YYNGEE. This CDR3 is 14 amino acids long. Trimming stripped 0 bases from V and 9 bases from J, with 14 bases between. The CDR3 here is CASSVEGESLTQYF. The CDR3 coding sequence is TGTGCCAGCAGCGTAGAAGGTGAAAGCCTGACGCAGTATTTT.

This clone was detected once. The chain combines TRBV7-9 with TRBJ2-3, with D uncertain. This CDR3 contains 13 residues. Trimming shortened V by 0 bases and J by 9 bases, and 10 bases separated the two germline ends. CDR1 is SEHNR and CDR2 is FQNEAQ in the germline V gene (reference sequence). CDR3: CASSLAGIDTQYF. The CDR3 DNA sequence: TGTGCCAGCAGCTTAGCGGGAATCGACACGCAGTATTTT.

This chain joins TRBV30 and TRBJ2-7; D gene ambiguous. This CDR3 has 11 amino acids. The V end was cut by 7 bases, the J end by 4 bases, with 11 bases between. CDR1 and CDR2 (germline): GTSNPN, SVGIG (reference sequence). Here the CDR3 DNA reads TGTGCCTCCCTTAGCAGGTACGAGCAGTACTTC. Translation: CASLSRYEQYF.

This rearrangement joins TRBV9 to TRBJ2-5, with unresolved D. The germline V and J ends were trimmed by 0 bases and 9 bases, with 9 bases remaining between them. The CDR3 loop spans 12 amino acids. Germline V CDR1 and CDR2: SGDLS, YYNGEE. The CDR3 sequence is CASSVGAGAQYF. The CDR3 DNA sequence: TGTGCCAGCAGCGTAGGGGCTGGGGCCCAGTACTTC.

The CDR3 nucleotides read TGTGCCAGCTCAATAGCTAGCGGGACGTTCCTCAATAGGAATGAGCAGTTCTTC. Its protein is CASSIASGTFLNRNEQFF. The chain has TRBV18 and TRBJ2-1; TRBD2 matches at 9 bases. V was pared by 5 bases and J by 7 bases, with 18 bases of the junction left unmatched. Germline loops: CDR1 KGHSH, CDR2 LQKENI. This CDR3 has 18 amino acids.

This clone was seen a handful of times. The chain recombines TRBV9 with TRBJ2-1; 9 bases are shared with TRBD2. Losses at the gene ends were 0 bases for V and 0 bases for J; bases not matched to a gene: 1. Germline V gene lookup returns CDR1 SGDLS and CDR2 YYNGEE. The CDR3 totals 16 residues. The DNA of the CDR3 is TGTGCCAGCAGCGTAGGTAGCGGGAGCTCCTACAATGAGCAGTTCTTC. This gives the protein CASSVGSGSSYNEQFF.

Concerning this clone itself: Compared with germline, one end of the junction differs, possibly owing to a read error. V usage is TRBV18 and J usage is TRBJ2-7; D unclear. Germline CDR1 is KGHSH and CDR2 is LQKENI. The CDR3 is 15 amino acids. CDR3 in amino acids: CASSPVALKTHDLVF. The CDR3 bases are TGTGCCAGCTCACCAGTGGCCTTGAAAACCCACGACTTAGTCTTC.

The chain joins TRBV28 to TRBJ1-5, with no clear D. In germline, CDR1 is MDHEN, CDR2 SYDVKM. This CDR3 has 14 residues. Trimming shortened V by 4 bases and J by 6 bases, and 13 bases separated the two germline ends. The CDR3 DNA follows: TGTGCCAGCAGTTCCAAGGGAATCGGTCAGCCCCAGCATTTT. It yields the protein CASSSKGIGQPQHF. The full variable domain, completed using reference TRBV28 and TRBJ1-5, is DVKVTQSSRYLVKRTGEKVFLECVQDMDHENMFWYRQDPGLGLRLIYFSYDVKMKEKGDIPEGYSVSREKKERFSLILESASTNQTSMYLCASSSKGIGQPQHFGDGTRLSIL.

The chain employs TRBV10-3 and TRBJ2-5; TRBD2 matches at 9 bases. The CDR3 loop spans 13 amino acids. Germline CDR1 is ENHRY and CDR2 is SYGVKD. With 6 bases clipped from V and 3 bases from J, the junction kept 2 bases outside the gene matches. For the CDR3, the DNA is TGTGCCATCAGGGTAGCGGGGGAAGAGACCCAGTACTTC. It specifies CAIRVAGEETQYF.

The chain uses TRBV5-6 and TRBJ1-1; D remains unclear. CDR1 SGHDT and CDR2 YYEEEE come from the germline V gene. The CDR3 totals 13 residues. V lost 5 bases to trimming and J lost 1 base, with 9 bases between them. The CDR3 nucleotides read TGTGCCAGCAGTCTGTATCGGAACACTGAAGCTTTCTTT. Protein sequence: CASSLYRNTEAFF.

The J gene is TRBJ1-1, the V gene TRBV25-1; D gene uncertain. Germline V CDR1 and CDR2: MGHDK, SYGVNS. The CDR3 runs 13 residues. Between the trimmed V and J ends, which lost 4 bases and 1 base, there was a span of 7 bases. The CDR3 loop is CASSVVGNTEAFF. The CDR3 bases are TGTGCCAGCAGTGTCGTGGGGAACACTGAAGCTTTCTTT.

CDR3 sequence (DNA): TGTGCCAGCAGCTTGGATCTAGCGGGAGTCAGTGAGCAGTACTTC. It encodes CASSLDLAGVSEQYF. This chain joins TRBV5-4 and TRBJ2-7; TRBD2 matches 10 bases. The ends lost 0 bases at V and 7 bases at J; junction bases unmatched: 7. This CDR3 has 15 residues. Germline V gene sequence: CDR1 SGHNT, CDR2 YYREEE (reference sequence).

The rearrangement links TRBV30 to TRBJ1-2, with TRBD1 matching over 9 bases. The CDR3 length is 14 residues. Germline-derived CDR1 and CDR2 are GTSNPN and SVGIG (reference sequence). V trimming: 2 bases; J trimming: 7 bases; junction bases outside the gene matches: 8. The CDR3 DNA sequence: TGTGCCTGGAGTTCGGGACAGGGCTTGTCTGGCTACACCTTC. As protein: CAWSSGQGLSGYTF.

The rearrangement links TRBV28 to TRBJ1-1, with 8 bases aligning to TRBD1. V was clipped by 3 bases and J by 1 base; unmatched bases: 7. The germline CDR1 and CDR2 sequences are MDHEN and SYDVKM. The CDR3 contains 16 residues. The CDR3 reads CASSLPIGTGNTEAFF. The CDR3 DNA reads TGTGCCAGCAGTTTGCCCATCGGGACAGGGAACACTGAAGCTTTCTTT.

The chain joins TRBV19 to TRBJ1-5; D unresolved. Trimming stripped 4 bases from V and 4 bases from J, with 8 bases between. The germline gives CDR1 LNHDA, CDR2 SQIVND (reference sequence). CDR3 size: 13 residues. This chain's CDR3 is CASSKQRNQPQHF. The CDR3 DNA reads TGTGCCAGTAGTAAACAGAGAAATCAGCCCCAGCATTTT.

The V call is TRBV11-2, the J call TRBJ2-7; 11 nucleotides align to TRBD2. Losses at the gene ends were 5 bases for V and 5 bases for J; bases not matched to a gene: 5. The CDR3 is 14 residues long. Germline V lookup: CDR1 SGHAT, CDR2 FQNNGV. In DNA form, the CDR3 reads TGTGCCAGCAGCGTCACTAGCGGGAGCCACGAGCAGTACTTC. Translating gives CASSVTSGSHEQYF.

The chain is built from TRBV5-1 and TRBJ2-7; possible D gene TRBD2, 6 bases. Between the trimmed V and J ends, which lost 0 bases and 8 bases, there was a span of 12 bases. The CDR3 loop spans 13 amino acids. Germline loops: CDR1 SGHRS, CDR2 YFSETQ. CDR3 amino acids: CASSLGRGDKQYF. CDR3 DNA sequence: TGCGCCAGCAGCTTGGGGCGGGGCGACAAGCAGTACTTC.

The chain couples TRBV6-5 to TRBJ2-5, with D possibly TRBD2 on 6 matching bases. V lost 0 bases and J lost 5, with 13 bases in between. Germline CDR1 is MNHEY and CDR2 is SVGAGI. The CDR3 consists of 15 residues. This CDR3 is CASSYSAYGGETQYF. The CDR3 coding sequence is TGTGCCAGCAGTTACTCTGCCTATGGGGGGGAGACCCAGTACTTC.

J is TRBJ2-1 and V is TRBV11-3, with D perhaps being TRBD1 or TRBD2 (5 bases each). CDR3 size: 13 residues. The germline V gene has CDR1 SGHNT and CDR2 YENEEA. Trimming stripped 2 bases from V and 14 bases from J, with 16 bases between. DNA of the CDR3: TGTGCCAGCAGCTTATCCTGGAACGGGGACGAGTTCTTC. Residues: CASSLSWNGDEFF.

This chain connects TRBV5-1 to TRBJ2-6; the D is unclear. The CDR3 is made up of 14 amino acids. Germline CDR1 and CDR2: SGHRS and YFSETQ. The ends were cut back, 5 bases at V and 4 bases at J, with 10 bases in the middle. The CDR3 DNA is TGCGCCAGCAGTTGGGATGAGGGGGCCAACGTCCTGACTTTC. Residues: CASSWDEGANVLTF.

The CDR3 is CASSPGGLAGGGSDTQYF. The CDR3 coding sequence is TGCGCCAGCAGCCCAGGAGGACTAGCGGGAGGGGGGTCAGATACGCAGTATTTT. The V call is TRBV5-1, the J call TRBJ2-3; 15 bases match TRBD2. CDR1 SGHRS and CDR2 YFSETQ come from the germline V gene. V trimming: 4 bases; J trimming: 4 bases; junction bases outside the gene matches: 10. This CDR3 has 18 amino acids.

J is TRBJ1-2 and V is TRBV25-1; D not resolved. The CDR3 is 12 residues long. V was clipped by 2 bases and J by 10 bases, with 11 bases between them. CDR1 is MGHDK and CDR2 is SYGVNS in the germline V gene. CDR3 DNA sequence: TGTGCCAGCAGTGAACACACAGCTCACTACACCTTC. Translation gives CASSEHTAHYTF.

This clone appeared a single time. This sequence joins TRBV11-3 and TRBJ1-4; 7 nucleotides match TRBD1. The CDR3 totals 14 residues. The germline CDR1 and CDR2 sequences are SGHNT and YENEEA. Losses at the gene ends were 0 bases for V and 11 bases for J; bases not matched to a gene: 6. The DNA for the CDR3 is TGTGCCAGCAGCTTAGACATGACAGGGAAGAAACTGTTTTTT. Amino acids: CASSLDMTGKKLFF.